This passage covers 23 T cell receptor beta chains from one sample sequenced in a study of T-cell memory formation after mild COVID-19. TCRdb analysed the 5' RACE reads with MiXCR anew, one entry per CDR3 protein. The sample holds over 450,000 distinct CDR3 sequences, about 20% seen once. The specimen sequenced was PBMCs or a T cell subset sorted from them (not recorded which). The source of these receptors is an adult woman who had mild COVID-19 (a few samples of this study predate the infection). Cell type and time point are not known.

This chain joins TRBV12-3 or TRBV12-4 and TRBJ2-1; D possibly corresponds to TRBD1 (5 bases). The CDR3 has 15 residues. The V end was cut by 0 bases, the J end by 4 bases, with 10 bases between. Here the CDR3 DNA reads TGTGCCAGCAGTTTAGCGGACAAATCGTACAATGAGCAGTTCTTC. Translated: CASSLADKSYNEQFF.

The chain links TRBV12-3 or TRBV12-4 to TRBJ2-7, with TRBD1 identical over 10 bases. V shed 5 bases and J 5 bases; nucleotides not matched to a gene: 9. The CDR3 is made up of 15 amino acids. CDR3 in DNA: TGTGCCAGCAGTACGCGGGACAGGGGATTGGACGAGCAGTACTTC. Translating it yields CASSTRDRGLDEQYF.

The chain combines TRBV7-9 with TRBJ2-1, with 12 bases lining up with TRBD2. CDR1 and CDR2 from the germline V gene are SEHNR and FQNEAQ (reference sequence). V dropped 3 bases and J dropped 3; count of bases not matched to a gene: 3. The CDR3 has 16 residues. CDR3 residues: CASSFWTSGIYNEQFF. The CDR3 DNA reads as TGTGCCAGCAGCTTTTGGACTAGCGGGATCTACAATGAGCAGTTCTTC.

This clonotype was seen a few times. The chain joins TRBV7-2 to TRBJ2-7; the D gene is possibly TRBD2 (6 bases). Trimming stripped 3 bases from V and 3 bases from J, with 12 bases between. The CDR3 is 14 residues long. The V gene's germline CDR1 is SGHTA and CDR2 FQGNSA. This chain's CDR3 is CASSFPGTYYEQYF. CDR3 nucleotide sequence: TGTGCCAGCAGCTTCCCCGGGACTTACTACGAGCAGTACTTC.

This clonotype turned up a few times. The rearrangement uses TRBV12-3 or TRBV12-4 and TRBJ2-7; 10 positions match TRBD2. The CDR3 has 16 amino acids. Trimming cost V 6 bases and J 6 bases; bases outside gene matches: 14. The CDR3 nucleotides read TGTGCCAGCAGCACCCTTTTTTTAGCGGGAGGACTCGAGCAGTACTTC. It specifies CASSTLFLAGGLEQYF.

This clonotype was recorded a few times. CDR3: CASSPSTGVAFIPHEQYF. The CDR3 DNA sequence: TGTGCCAGCAGCCCCTCGACAGGGGTGGCCTTTATCCCCCACGAGCAGTACTTC. The chain joins TRBV7-9 to TRBJ2-7, with 8 bases identical to TRBD1. The CDR3 extends over 18 amino acids. The V segment lost 5 bases and the J segment 5 bases; nucleotides outside the gene matches: 20. Germline CDR1 SEHNR, CDR2 FQNEAQ (reference sequence).

This clonotype was counted only a few times. The CDR3 nucleotides are TGTGCCAGCAGCCCCCGGACAGGTTCGAACACTGAAGCTTTCTTT. Protein product: CASSPRTGSNTEAFF. The chain links TRBV7-6 to TRBJ1-1, with TRBD1 matching 7 bases. The CDR3 length is 15 residues. Germline trimming cut 5 bases from V and 1 base from J; bases unmatched to any gene: 7. The germline V gene encodes CDR1 SGHVS and CDR2 FNYEAQ.

V usage is TRBV9 and J usage is TRBJ1-1; the D is unclear. The CDR3 has 16 amino acids. Trimming took off 3 bases at V and 4 bases at J, with 19 bases between the two ends. Germline CDR1 SGDLS, CDR2 YYNGEE. Written as DNA, the CDR3 is TGTGCCAGCAGCGAGGGTGGGCTGGGTCGGGGCACTGAAGCTTTCTTT. It yields the protein CASSEGGLGRGTEAFF.

The chain is built from TRBV24-1 and TRBJ2-1, with D maybe TRBD2 (5 bases). The ends were cut back, 3 bases at V and 0 bases at J, with 5 bases in the middle. The germline V gene encodes CDR1 KGHDR and CDR2 SFDVKD. This CDR3 has 14 residues. The DNA of the CDR3 is TGTGCCACCAGTGATGCGGGCTCCTACAATGAGCAGTTCTTC. This gives the protein CATSDAGSYNEQFF.

This clonotype was detected only a few times. This chain uses TRBV5-5 with TRBJ2-5; 8 bases are a match to TRBD2. V lost 4 bases, J lost 7 bases, and 21 bases stayed unmatched. The germline V gene has CDR1 SGHKS and CDR2 YYEKEE (reference sequence). CDR3 length: 18 residues. CDR3 protein: CASSLSTPGRLAGPTQYF. In nucleotides, the CDR3 is TGTGCCAGCAGCCTCTCCACACCGGGAAGGCTAGCGGGTCCGACCCAGTACTTC.

This clonotype was counted between two and nine times. The V and J genes are TRBV27 and TRBJ2-1, with 9 bases that match TRBD1. CDR1 and CDR2 from the germline V gene are MNHEY and SMNVEV (reference sequence). This CDR3 comprises 15 residues. The V segment lost 5 bases and the J segment 1 base; nucleotides outside the gene matches: 3. The CDR3 DNA reads TGTGCCAGCAGTCGACAGGGGGGTTCCTACAATGAGCAGTTCTTC. It yields the protein CASSRQGGSYNEQFF.

This chain joins TRBV19 and TRBJ1-1; D is unresolved. This CDR3 is 14 amino acids long. Trimming shortened V by 4 bases and J by 1 base, and 10 bases separated the two germline ends. Germline values: CDR1 LNHDA, CDR2 SQIVND (reference sequence). CDR3 DNA sequence: TGTGCCAGTAGTACCCCCGACGGGAACACTGAAGCTTTCTTT. It specifies CASSTPDGNTEAFF.

The J gene is TRBJ2-7, the V gene TRBV12-3 or TRBV12-4; 9 bases line up with TRBD2. The V and J ends lost 3 bases and 9 bases, in that order; junction bases with no gene match: 9. The CDR3 loop spans 14 amino acids. The CDR3 loop reads CASSFSGSSQAQYF. For the CDR3, the DNA is TGTGCCAGCAGTTTTAGCGGGAGCTCCCAGGCGCAGTACTTC.

In this sample, this clonotype turned up a few times. The chain carries TRBV5-1 and TRBJ2-1, with 7 bases aligning to TRBD2. With V trimmed by 5 bases and J by 7 bases, 9 bases remained unmatched. The CDR3 consists of 14 residues. Per germline, CDR1 SGHRS and CDR2 YFSETQ. The CDR3 here is CASRWLAEGNEQFF. The CDR3 nucleotides are TGCGCCAGCAGGTGGCTAGCGGAGGGTAATGAGCAGTTCTTC.

The sample holds a few counts of this clonotype. The chain joins TRBV7-9 to TRBJ2-1; possibly TRBD2 for D (7 bases). Trimming left V 0 bases short and J 7 bases short, with 19 bases between. Germline CDR1 SEHNR, CDR2 FQNEAQ (reference sequence). This CDR3 region has 17 residues. The DNA for the CDR3 is TGTGCCAGCAGCTTAGCAACTCTAGCGGAAGGGGGGAATGAGCAGTTCTTC. The encoded protein is CASSLATLAEGGNEQFF.

This clonotype was counted a single time. The chain joins TRBV6-5 to TRBJ2-2; maybe TRBD2 (5 bases). V was clipped by 0 bases and J by 4 bases, with 27 bases between them. The germline CDR1 and CDR2 sequences are MNHEY and SVGAGI. This CDR3 contains 21 residues. CDR3 in DNA: TGTGCCAGCAGTTACTCTCCCCCGGTAGGAAGGGATAGCGAGATCACCGGGGAGCTGTTTTTT. Its protein product is CASSYSPPVGRDSEITGELFF.

This clonotype showed up just a few times. The DNA for the CDR3 is TGTGCCAGTAGACCCCAGGGGGCGAGCAGCGGCTACACCTTC. This gives the protein CASRPQGASSGYTF. This chain uses TRBV19 with TRBJ1-2; 8 positions match TRBD1. The V segment lost 6 bases and the J segment 8 bases; nucleotides outside the gene matches: 11. Germline loops: CDR1 LNHDA, CDR2 SQIVND (reference sequence). The CDR3 sequence is 14 residues long.

The rearrangement joins TRBV29-1 to TRBJ2-7; 11 bases match TRBD2. CDR3 size: 15 residues. Trimming at V came to 3 bases and at J to 5 bases, leaving 9 bases not matched to a gene. Germline values: CDR1 SQVTM, CDR2 ANQGSEA. In DNA form, the CDR3 reads TGCAGCGTTGAGGGGTTAGCGGGAGGGAGGAACGAGCAGTACTTC. Translated: CSVEGLAGGRNEQYF.

This clonotype was detected only a few times. The CDR3 reads CASSLGGLAETDTQYF. CDR3 nucleotides: TGTGCCAGCAGCTTAGGAGGACTAGCGGAGACAGATACGCAGTATTTT. The chain couples TRBV7-9 to TRBJ2-3, with 10 nucleotides matching TRBD2. Germline CDR1 SEHNR, CDR2 FQNEAQ (reference sequence). CDR3 length: 16 amino acids. The ends lost 1 base at V and 3 bases at J; junction bases unmatched: 4.

This clonotype was recorded many times. V gene TRBV5-6 combines with J gene TRBJ2-2, with D unresolved. V was cut by 2 bases and J by 4 bases, with 6 bases left in between. Germline CDR1 is SGHDT and CDR2 is YYEEEE. This CDR3 contains 13 residues. CDR3 sequence: CASSLYPTGELFF. The CDR3 DNA is TGTGCCAGCAGCTTATACCCCACCGGGGAGCTGTTTTTT.

The J gene is TRBJ2-7, the V gene TRBV19, with D perhaps assigned TRBD1 or TRBD2 (5 bases each). Germline V CDR1 and CDR2: LNHDA, SQIVND (reference sequence). This CDR3 is built from 13 residues. The V gene lost 4 bases and the J gene lost 2 bases, with 9 bases spanning the gap. Written as DNA, the CDR3 is TGTGCCAGTAGTAAACAGGAGGCCTACGAGCAGTACTTC. It yields the protein CASSKQEAYEQYF. The whole variable domain, remainder taken from reference TRBV19 and TRBJ2-7, is DGGITQSPKYLFRKEGQNVTLSCEQNLNHDAMYWYRQDPGQGLRLIYYSQIVNDFQKGDIAEGYSVSREKKESFPLTVTSAQKNPTAFYLCASSKQEAYEQYFGPGTRLTVT.

A few counts support this clonotype. CDR3 loop: CSARGRGGETQYF. CDR3 nucleotides: TGCAGTGCTAGAGGCAGGGGAGGAGAGACCCAGTACTTC. The chain carries TRBV20-1 and TRBJ2-5; either TRBD1 or TRBD2 may fit D (6 bases each). Trimming cost V 1 base and J 4 bases, with 10 bases left between them. The V gene's germline CDR1 is DFQATT and CDR2 SNEGSKA (reference sequence). The CDR3 covers 13 residues.

This sequence joins TRBV18 and TRBJ2-4; no reliable D call. Trimming left V 0 bases short and J 0 bases short, with 9 bases between. Germline V gene data show CDR1 as KGHSH and CDR2 as LQKENI. The CDR3 extends over 16 amino acids. The CDR3 DNA follows: TGTGCCAGCTCACCACCGACCCCTCTAGCCAAAAACATTCAGTACTTC. As protein: CASSPPTPLAKNIQYF.